This T cell receptor (beta chain) emerged from a study of blood T cells in healthy people across ages. Regarding the study as a whole: Bulk PBMC profiling left naive and antigen-experienced comparisons inconclusive.

Alongside a J-beta primer mix, a sample-barcoded 5' primer served in a second PCR lasting about 7 to 12 cycles. TCRdb processed the 5' RACE reads anew with MiXCR; each CDR3 protein has one entry. Altogether about 780,000 distinct CDR3 sequences are present, 46% being singletons, with the ten largest covering approximately 18%. Looked up from germline, CDR1 is ENHRY and CDR2 is SYGVKD. The CDR3 spans 15 residues. Of note for this clonotype: Its matching antigen is unknown. One junction end does not reproduce the germline sequence, and a read error may be involved.

This receptor was taken from a man older than 75 in good health. This chain connects TRBV10-3 to TRBJ2-3; 7 positions match TRBD1. The sample taken for sequencing was blood. CDR3 DNA: TGTGCCTTCAGGCCCAGGGGACAGAGCACAGATACGCAGTATTTT. Amino acid sequence: CAFRPRGQSTDTQYF.